A selection of T cell receptor beta chains follows, all from one sample in a study of blood T cell dynamics during melanoma immunotherapy. Produced via immunoSEQ multiplex PCR; TCRdb's table is partial and in-frame only. Of 10,000 to 13,000 clones listed, 80% to 90% are singletons. Sample: blood, taken from a patient treated with checkpoint blockade. The source of these receptors is a human donor with melanoma. Both conserved end residues are part of each CDR3.

CDR3 length: 16; V gene: TRBV5-4; CDR3 protein: CASSLGGTGVVYEQYF
CDR3 length: 13; V gene: TRBV9; CDR3 protein: CASSVGGVDTIYF
CDR3 length: 14; V gene: TRBV5-1; CDR3 protein: CASSFRGVDEKLFF
CDR3 length: 15; V gene: TRBV19; CDR3 protein: CASRKDRGRGWPQHF
CDR3 length: 15; V gene: TRBV7-7; CDR3 protein: CASSLAGRSTDTQYF
CDR3 length: 12; V gene: TRBV10-1; CDR3 protein: CSDSKGNQPQHF
CDR3 length: 14; V gene: TRBV11-2; CDR3 protein: CASSRDFSNNEQFF
CDR3 length: 14; V gene: TRBV11-2; CDR3 protein: CASSLGRANTEAFF
CDR3 length: 12; V gene: TRBV4-3; CDR3 protein: CASSQDWGELFF
CDR3 length: 12; V gene: TRBV6-5; CDR3 protein: CASRPDGNIQYF
CDR3 length: 13; V gene: TRBV6-5; CDR3 protein: CASSRLAEETQYF
CDR3 length: 16; V gene: TRBV10-3; CDR3 protein: CAISEARGHSYNGQFF
CDR3 length: 15; V gene: TRBV5-1; CDR3 protein: CASSLALGEAYEQYF
CDR3 length: 13; V gene: TRBV5-4; CDR3 protein: CASRDRETYEQYF
CDR3 length: 16; V gene: TRBV5-1; CDR3 protein: CASSPEGQGRGNTIYF
CDR3 length: 13; V gene: TRBV7-9; CDR3 protein: CASSRQGGETQYF
CDR3 length: 13; V gene: TRBV5-5; CDR3 protein: CASSSPADGPQHF
CDR3 length: 8; V gene: TRBV19; CDR3 protein: CASETQYF
CDR3 length: 14; V gene: TRBV6-5; CDR3 protein: CASSPIGSWDGYTF
CDR3 length: 17; V gene: TRBV14; CDR3 protein: CASSQPPRVAGGNEQFF
CDR3 length: 13; V gene: TRBV6-5; CDR3 protein: CASTSERNSPLHF
CDR3 length: 14; V gene: TRBV5-1; CDR3 protein: CASGNGQPNTEAFF